This T cell receptor beta chain was retrieved from a study of blood T cell repertoires in COVID-19 (dated by TCRdb to the early 2020s). Some background on the complete study: Samples covering the acute and convalescent phases of COVID-19 were provided by collaborators in the United States, Italy and Spain. The prospective study material was composed of cDNA or gDNA derived from T cells, B-cell-depleted T cells, or PBMCs. The sample metadata nearly always contained a de-identified subject ID, COVID-19 status, age in years and sex. The samples were drawn from the first 160 participants of the ongoing ImmuneRACE study and from 1,254 subjects provided by 6 global collaborators. The repertoires were released in a freely available public database meant as a resource for research on the immune response to SARS-CoV-2. Where HLA class I and class II types were available, the types were taken from metadata supplied by the sample provider, not from assay-based typing. Deeply sampled blood TCRbeta repertoires from subjects exposed to, actively infected with, or recovered from COVID-19 were included in the dataset.

A note on this clone: Its specific antigen is unknown. Base qualities are not at hand, and no much larger clone is one base apart.

TCRbeta CDR3 regions were amplified from genomic DNA using the immunoSEQ Assay, a bias-controlled multiplex PCR. The authors processed their data as follows. The number of nucleated cells in each sample was estimated by amplification of reference gene primers within the assay. To quantify the absolute abundance of each unique TCRbeta CDR3 rearrangement, sequence reads were collapsed and filtered. For each sample, productive Simpson clonality was calculated as the square root of Simpson's diversity index across productive rearrangements. Held by TCRdb, this immuneACCESS table contains in-frame sequences only and omits some clones. Under half of the omission traces to an unresolved V gene where checked; the cause of the rest is unknown. V and J calls and clone size come straight from that table; D and trimming were deduced from the DNA. Across this sample there are about 200,000 clones, with 70% to 90% seen only once. Together, the top ten hold roughly 5% of the sample.

Study-wide conclusions, independent of this receptor: The amount of clinical and demographic metadata varied by source and participant and was provided uncurated.

In the germline V gene, CDR1 corresponds to MNHEY and CDR2 to SVGEGT. The junction shows trimming of 6 bases on V and 2 bases on J, plus 14 bases between the germline ends. CDR3 length: 16 amino acids, cysteine to phenylalanine. Only the CDR3 portion is preserved as DNA: 48 bases, with reading frame beginning at the first base. Each collaborating institution followed its own protocols to collect whole blood in K2EDTA tubes. For TCRbeta analysis, collaborators shipped samples in one of three forms: frozen whole blood, isolated PBMCs, or DNA extracted from either of those sample types. Specimen: peripheral blood. Recombination joined TRBV6-2 or TRBV6-3 with TRBJ2-6; a tentative D match to TRBD2 spans 6 bases. The TCR was taken from a woman older than 75 with acute or convalescent COVID-19. The CDR3: CASSPAGSPGANVLTF. The bases read TGTGCCAGCAGCCCTGCGGGGAGCCCTGGGGCCAACGTCCTGACTTTC.